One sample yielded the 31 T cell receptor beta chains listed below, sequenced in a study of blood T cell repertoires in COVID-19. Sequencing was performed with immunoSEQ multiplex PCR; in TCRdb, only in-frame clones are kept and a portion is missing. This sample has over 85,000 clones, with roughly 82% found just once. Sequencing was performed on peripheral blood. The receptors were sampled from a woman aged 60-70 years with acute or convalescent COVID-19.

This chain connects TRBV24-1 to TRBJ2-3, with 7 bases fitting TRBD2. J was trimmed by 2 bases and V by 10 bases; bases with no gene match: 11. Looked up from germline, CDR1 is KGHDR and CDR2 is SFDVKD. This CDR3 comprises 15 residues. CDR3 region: CATGQAGDYTDTQYF. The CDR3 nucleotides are TGTGCCACGGGCCAGGCGGGGGACTACACAGATACGCAGTATTTT.

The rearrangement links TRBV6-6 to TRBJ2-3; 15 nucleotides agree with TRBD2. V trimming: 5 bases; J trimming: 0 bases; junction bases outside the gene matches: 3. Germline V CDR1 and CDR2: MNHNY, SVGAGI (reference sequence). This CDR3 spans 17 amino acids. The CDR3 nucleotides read TGTGCCAGCAGTCGGACTAGCGGGGGGGTTAGCACAGATACGCAGTATTTT. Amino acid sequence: CASSRTSGGVSTDTQYF.

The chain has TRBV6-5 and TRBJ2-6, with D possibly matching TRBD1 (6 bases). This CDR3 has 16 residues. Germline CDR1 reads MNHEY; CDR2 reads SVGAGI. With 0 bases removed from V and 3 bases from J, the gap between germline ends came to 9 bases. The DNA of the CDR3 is TGTGCCAGCAGTTACTCCGAGGGGGATGGGGCCAACGTCCTGACTTTC. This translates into CASSYSEGDGANVLTF.

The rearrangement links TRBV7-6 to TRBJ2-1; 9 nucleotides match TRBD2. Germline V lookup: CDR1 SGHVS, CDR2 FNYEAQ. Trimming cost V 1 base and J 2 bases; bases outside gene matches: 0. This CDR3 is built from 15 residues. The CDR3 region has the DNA TGTGCCAGCAGCTTAGGACTAGCGGCCTACAATGAGCAGTTCTTC. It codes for CASSLGLAAYNEQFF. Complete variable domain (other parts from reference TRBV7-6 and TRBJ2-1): GAGVSQSPRYKVTKRGQDVALRCDPISGHVSLYWYRQALGQGPEFLTYFNYEAQQDKSGLPNDRFSAERPEGSISTLTIQRTEQRDSAMYRCASSLGLAAYNEQFFGPGTRLTVL.

The CDR3 loop is CASRWGQSSYNEQFF. The DNA of the CDR3 is TGTGCCAGCAGATGGGGGCAGAGCTCCTACAATGAGCAGTTCTTC. The chain joins TRBV6-5 to TRBJ2-1, with D perhaps TRBD1 (6 bases). This CDR3 is built from 15 residues. Trimming shortened V by 6 bases and J by 0 bases, and 12 bases separated the two germline ends. From germline, CDR1 is MNHEY and CDR2 SVGAGI.

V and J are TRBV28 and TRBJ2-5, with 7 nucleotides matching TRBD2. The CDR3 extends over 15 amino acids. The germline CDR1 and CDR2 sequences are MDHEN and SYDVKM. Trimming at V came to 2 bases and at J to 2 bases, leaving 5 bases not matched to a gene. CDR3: CASSLASGLQETQYF. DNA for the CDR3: TGTGCCAGCAGTTTAGCTAGCGGACTACAAGAGACCCAGTACTTC.

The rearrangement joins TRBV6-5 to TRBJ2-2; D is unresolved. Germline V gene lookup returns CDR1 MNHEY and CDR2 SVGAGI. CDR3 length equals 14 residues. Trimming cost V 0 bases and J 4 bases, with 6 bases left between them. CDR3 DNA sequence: TGTGCCAGCAGTTACTCCCCTACCACCGGGGAGCTGTTTTTT. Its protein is CASSYSPTTGELFF.

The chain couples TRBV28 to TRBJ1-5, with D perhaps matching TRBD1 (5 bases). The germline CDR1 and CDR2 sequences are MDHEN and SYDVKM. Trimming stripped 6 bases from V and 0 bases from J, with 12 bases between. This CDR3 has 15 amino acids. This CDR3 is CASSPTVNSNQPQHF. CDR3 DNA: TGTGCCAGCAGCCCGACAGTTAATAGCAATCAGCCCCAGCATTTT.

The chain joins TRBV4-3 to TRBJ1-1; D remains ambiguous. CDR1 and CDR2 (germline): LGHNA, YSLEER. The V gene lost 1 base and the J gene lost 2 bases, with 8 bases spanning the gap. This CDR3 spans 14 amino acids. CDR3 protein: CASSQGQTNTEAFF. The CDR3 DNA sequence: TGCGCCAGCAGCCAAGGGCAGACAAACACTGAAGCTTTCTTT.

The CDR3 DNA reads as TGTGCCACCAGCAGAGATGAGGCGGGCTACACCTTC. This translates into CATSRDEAGYTF. The rearrangement joins TRBV15 to TRBJ1-2; unclear D gene. The V gene's germline CDR1 is LNHNV and CDR2 YYDKDF (reference sequence). V gave up 0 bases and J gave up 8 bases, with 7 bases separating them. CDR3 size: 12 residues.

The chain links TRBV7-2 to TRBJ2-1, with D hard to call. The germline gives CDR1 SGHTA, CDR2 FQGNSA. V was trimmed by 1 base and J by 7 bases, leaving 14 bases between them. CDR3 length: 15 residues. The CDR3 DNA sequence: TGTGCCAGCAGCTTAGGGGTACTTCCCGGGAATGAGCAGTTCTTC. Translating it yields CASSLGVLPGNEQFF.

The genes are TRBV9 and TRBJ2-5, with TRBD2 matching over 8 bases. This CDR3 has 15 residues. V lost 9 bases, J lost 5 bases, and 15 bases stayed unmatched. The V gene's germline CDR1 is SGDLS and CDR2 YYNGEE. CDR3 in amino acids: CATGGAIGGIETQYF. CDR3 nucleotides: TGTGCCACCGGGGGGGCTATCGGTGGAATTGAGACCCAGTACTTC. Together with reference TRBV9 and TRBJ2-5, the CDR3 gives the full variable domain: DSGVTQTPKHLITATGQRVTLRCSPRSGDLSVYWYQQSLDQGLQFLIQYYNGEERAKGNILERFSAQQFPDLHSELNLSSLELGDSALYFCATGGAIGGIETQYFGPGTRLLVL.

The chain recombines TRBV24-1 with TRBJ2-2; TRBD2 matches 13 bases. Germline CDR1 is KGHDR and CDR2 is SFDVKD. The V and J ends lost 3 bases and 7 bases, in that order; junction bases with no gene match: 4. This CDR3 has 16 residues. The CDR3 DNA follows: TGTGCCACCAGTGATCCGACTAGCGGGGGGTTCGGGGAGCTGTTTTTT. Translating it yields CATSDPTSGGFGELFF.

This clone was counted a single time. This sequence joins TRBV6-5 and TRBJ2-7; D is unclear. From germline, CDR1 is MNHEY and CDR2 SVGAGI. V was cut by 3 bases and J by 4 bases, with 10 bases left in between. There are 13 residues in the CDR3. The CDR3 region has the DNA TGTGCCAGCAGTTATCAGGCCGGATACGAGCAGTACTTC. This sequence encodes CASSYQAGYEQYF.

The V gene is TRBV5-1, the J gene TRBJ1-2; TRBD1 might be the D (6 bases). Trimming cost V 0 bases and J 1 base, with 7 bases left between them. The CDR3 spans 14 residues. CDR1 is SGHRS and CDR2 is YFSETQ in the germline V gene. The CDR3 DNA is TGCGCCAGCAGCTTGGACAGGGTTAACTATGGCTACACCTTC. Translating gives CASSLDRVNYGYTF.

The CDR3 sequence: CASSPDRAYEQYF. CDR3 in DNA: TGTGCCAGCAGCCCGGACAGGGCCTACGAGCAGTACTTC. V gene TRBV7-2 combines with J gene TRBJ2-7, with 8 bases fitting TRBD1. The germline gives CDR1 SGHTA, CDR2 FQGNSA. CDR3 length equals 13 residues. Trimming removed 5 bases from V and 2 bases from J; junction bases left unmatched: 2.

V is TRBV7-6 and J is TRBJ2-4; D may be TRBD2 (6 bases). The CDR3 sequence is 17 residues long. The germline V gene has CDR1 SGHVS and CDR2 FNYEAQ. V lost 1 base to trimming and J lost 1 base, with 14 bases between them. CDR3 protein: CASSLEPGRGAKNIQYF. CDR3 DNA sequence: TGTGCCAGCAGCTTAGAACCCGGGAGAGGGGCCAAAAACATTCAGTACTTC.

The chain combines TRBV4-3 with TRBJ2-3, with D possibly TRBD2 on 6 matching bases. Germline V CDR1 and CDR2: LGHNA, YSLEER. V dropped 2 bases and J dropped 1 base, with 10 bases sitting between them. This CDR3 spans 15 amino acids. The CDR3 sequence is CASSQFPGGTDTQYF. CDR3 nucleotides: TGCGCCAGCAGCCAATTCCCGGGGGGCACAGATACGCAGTATTTT.

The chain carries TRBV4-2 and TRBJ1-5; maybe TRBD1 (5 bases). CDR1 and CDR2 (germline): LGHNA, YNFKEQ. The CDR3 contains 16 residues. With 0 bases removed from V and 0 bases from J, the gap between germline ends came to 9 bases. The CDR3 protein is CASSQDLQVSNQPQHF. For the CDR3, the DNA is TGTGCCAGCAGCCAAGATCTACAGGTTAGCAATCAGCCCCAGCATTTT.

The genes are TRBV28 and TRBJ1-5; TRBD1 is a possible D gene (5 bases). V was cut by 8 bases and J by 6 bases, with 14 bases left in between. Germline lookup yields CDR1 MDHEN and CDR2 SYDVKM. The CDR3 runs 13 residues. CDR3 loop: CASQRTGGQPQHF. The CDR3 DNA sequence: TGTGCCAGCCAAAGAACAGGCGGTCAGCCCCAGCATTTT. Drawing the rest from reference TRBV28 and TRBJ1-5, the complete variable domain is DVKVTQSSRYLVKRTGEKVFLECVQDMDHENMFWYRQDPGLGLRLIYFSYDVKMKEKGDIPEGYSVSREKKERFSLILESASTNQTSMYLCASQRTGGQPQHFGDGTRLSIL.

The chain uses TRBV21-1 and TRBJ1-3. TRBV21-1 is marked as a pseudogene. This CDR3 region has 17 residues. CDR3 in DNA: TGTGCCAGCAGCAAAGATGGGGGGTTGAGCTCTGGAAACACCATATATTTT. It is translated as CASSKDGGLSSGNTIYF.

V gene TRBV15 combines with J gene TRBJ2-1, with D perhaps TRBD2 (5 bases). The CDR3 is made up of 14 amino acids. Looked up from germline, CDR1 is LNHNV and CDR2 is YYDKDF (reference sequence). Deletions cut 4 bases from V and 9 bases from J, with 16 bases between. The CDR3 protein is CATSTRTRPGEQFF. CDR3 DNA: TGTGCCACCAGCACCAGGACTCGCCCCGGTGAGCAGTTCTTC.

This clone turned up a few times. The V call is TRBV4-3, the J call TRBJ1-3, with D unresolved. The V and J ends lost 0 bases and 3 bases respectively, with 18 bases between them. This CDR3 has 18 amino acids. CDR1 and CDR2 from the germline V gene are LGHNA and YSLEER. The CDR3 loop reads CASSQDWLAGSDGNTIYF. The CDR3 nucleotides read TGCGCCAGCAGCCAAGATTGGTTGGCGGGTTCGGATGGAAACACCATATATTTT.

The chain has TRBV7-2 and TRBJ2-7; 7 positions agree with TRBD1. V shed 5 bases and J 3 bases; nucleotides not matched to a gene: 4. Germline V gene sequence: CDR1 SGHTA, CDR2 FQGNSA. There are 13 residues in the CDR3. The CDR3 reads CASSRDRLYEQYF. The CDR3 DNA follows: TGTGCCAGCAGCCGGGACAGACTCTACGAGCAGTACTTC.

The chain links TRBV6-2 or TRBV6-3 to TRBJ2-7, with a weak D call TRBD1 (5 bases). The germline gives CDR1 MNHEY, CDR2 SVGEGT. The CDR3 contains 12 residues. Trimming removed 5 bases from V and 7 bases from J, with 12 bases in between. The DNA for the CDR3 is TGTGCCAGCAGTGCAGGGTCTCGGGAGCAGTACTTC. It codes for CASSAGSREQYF.

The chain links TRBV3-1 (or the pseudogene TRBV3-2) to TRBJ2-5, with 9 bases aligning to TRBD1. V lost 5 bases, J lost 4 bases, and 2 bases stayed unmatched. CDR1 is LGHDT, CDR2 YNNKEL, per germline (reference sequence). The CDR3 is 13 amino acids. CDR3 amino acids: CASSNRGRETQYF. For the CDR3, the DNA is TGTGCCAGCAGCAACAGGGGGCGAGAGACCCAGTACTTC.

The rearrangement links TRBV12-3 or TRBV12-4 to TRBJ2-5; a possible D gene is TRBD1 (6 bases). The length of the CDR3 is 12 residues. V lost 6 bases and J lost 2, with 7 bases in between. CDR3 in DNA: TGTGCCAGCAGGGACAGTCAAGAGACCCAGTACTTC. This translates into CASRDSQETQYF.

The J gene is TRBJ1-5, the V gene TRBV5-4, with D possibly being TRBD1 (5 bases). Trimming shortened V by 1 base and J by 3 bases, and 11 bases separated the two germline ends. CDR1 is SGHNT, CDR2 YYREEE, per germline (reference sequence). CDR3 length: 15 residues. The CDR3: CASSLWGGFNQPQHF. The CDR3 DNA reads TGTGCCAGCAGCTTGTGGGGGGGTTTCAATCAGCCCCAGCATTTT.

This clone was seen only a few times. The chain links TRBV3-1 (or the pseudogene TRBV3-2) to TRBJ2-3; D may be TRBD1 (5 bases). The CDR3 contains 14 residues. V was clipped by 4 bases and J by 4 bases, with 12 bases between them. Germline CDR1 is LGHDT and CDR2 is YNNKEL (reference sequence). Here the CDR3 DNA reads TGTGCCAGCAGCCGACAGTACCCGGCAGATACGCAGTATTTT. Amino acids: CASSRQYPADTQYF.

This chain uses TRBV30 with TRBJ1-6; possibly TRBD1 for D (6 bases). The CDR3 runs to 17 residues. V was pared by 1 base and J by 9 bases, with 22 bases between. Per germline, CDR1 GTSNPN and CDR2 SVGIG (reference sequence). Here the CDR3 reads CAWSEMGRGTTTSPLHF. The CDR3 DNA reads TGTGCCTGGAGTGAAATGGGGCGGGGGACAACTACTTCACCCCTCCACTTT.

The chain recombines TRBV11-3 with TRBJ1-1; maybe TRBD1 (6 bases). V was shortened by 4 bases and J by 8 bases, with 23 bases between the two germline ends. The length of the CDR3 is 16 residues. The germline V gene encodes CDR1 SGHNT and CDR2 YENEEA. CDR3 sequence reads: CASSSWGGHTLSEAFF. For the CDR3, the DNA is TGTGCCAGCAGCTCCTGGGGGGGACATACGCTATCGGAAGCTTTCTTT.